These 15 T cell receptor beta chains were sequenced from one sample in a study of response to subunit inactivated influenza vaccine. MiXCR, run by TCRdb on the RT-PCR reads, gives a single entry per CDR3 protein. Of hundreds of thousands of distinct CDR3 sequences listed, approximately 12% are singletons. Sample: PBMCs from blood, taken 35 to 45 days after vaccination. These receptors came from a man over 45 who received an inactivated influenza vaccine.

This chain connects TRBV30 to TRBJ2-5, with a weak D call TRBD2 (6 bases). There are 13 residues in the CDR3. The germline CDR1 and CDR2 sequences are GTSNPN and SVGIG (reference sequence). V lost 3 bases and J lost 5, with 13 bases in between. In nucleotides, the CDR3 is TGTGCCTGGAGACAGGACTATTCCGAGACCCAGTACTTC. It specifies CAWRQDYSETQYF.

A word on this clonotype: Its ends do not fully match the called genes, so a read error is possible. This chain links TRBV28 with TRBJ2-2, with 12 bases matching TRBD2. Germline V CDR1 and CDR2: MDHEN, SYDVKM. This CDR3 comprises 15 residues. The CDR3 DNA sequence: TGTGCCACCGGACTAGCGGGACCGAAGACCGGGGAGCTGTTTTTT. Its translation: CATGLAGPKTGELFF.

Only a few counts were recorded for this clonotype. The chain links TRBV28 to TRBJ2-2; no clear D gene. The V gene's germline CDR1 is MDHEN and CDR2 SYDVKM. This CDR3 region has 13 residues. V was pared by 5 bases and J by 7 bases, with 11 bases between. The CDR3 coding sequence is TGTGCCAGCAGTCTCACCCACAACGGGGAGCTGTTTTTT. Amino acid sequence: CASSLTHNGELFF.

This clonotype was seen a handful of times. This chain uses TRBV7-9 with TRBJ1-5; D is unclear. CDR3 length: 13 amino acids. Germline V gene sequence: CDR1 SEHNR, CDR2 FQNEAQ (reference sequence). Trimming cost V 4 bases and J 11 bases, with 15 bases left between them. CDR3 DNA sequence: TGTGCCAGCAGCTCAACTCCCACCTCAGCCCAGCATTTT. Its protein product is CASSSTPTSAQHF. Full variable domain (missing parts from reference TRBV7-9 and TRBJ1-5): DTGVSQNPRHKITKRGQNVTFRCDPISEHNRLYWYRQTLGQGPEFLTYFQNEAQLEKSRLLSDRFSAERPKGSFSTLEIQRTEQGDSAMYLCASSSTPTSAQHFGDGTRLSIL.

The sample holds a few counts of this clonotype. This rearrangement joins TRBV20-1 to TRBJ1-4, with D uncertain. Germline CDR1 and CDR2: DFQATT and SNEGSKA (reference sequence). This CDR3 comprises 13 residues. V was shortened by 3 bases and J by 7 bases, with 12 bases between the two germline ends. Here the CDR3 reads CSASGSGPEKLFF. The CDR3, as DNA: TGCAGTGCTAGCGGGTCGGGCCCTGAAAAACTGTTTTTT.

This clonotype has more than one count but fewer than ten. The chain joins TRBV12-3 or TRBV12-4 to TRBJ2-1; D perhaps matches TRBD1 (5 bases). This CDR3 region has 13 residues. Deletions cut 7 bases from V and 5 bases from J, with 12 bases between. Here the CDR3 DNA reads TGTGCCAGCACTTTGCAGGGCCACAATGAGCAGTTCTTC. Translated: CASTLQGHNEQFF.

This clonotype was detected only a few times. The rearrangement uses TRBV6-1 and TRBJ2-7, with TRBD2 as a possible D gene (6 bases). Per germline, CDR1 MNHNS and CDR2 SASEGT. The length of the CDR3 is 15 residues. The V gene lost 8 bases and the J gene lost 5 bases, with 22 bases spanning the gap. The CDR3 is CASPPTASVGDEQYF. The CDR3 nucleotides are TGTGCCAGCCCACCGACGGCTAGCGTTGGGGACGAGCAGTACTTC.

Comment on this clonotype: A read error may be the cause here, since a much bigger clone is one base away. V usage is TRBV27 and J usage is TRBJ1-1; no definite D call. Per germline, CDR1 MNHEY and CDR2 SMNVEV (reference sequence). The CDR3 has 14 residues. Trimming stripped 6 bases from V and 4 bases from J, with 15 bases between. CDR3 sequence: CASSKELGSTEAFF. The CDR3 DNA is TGTGCCAGCAGCAAAGAATTGGGTAGCACTGAAGCTTTCTTT.

Only a few counts were recorded for this clonotype. The chain recombines TRBV7-2 with TRBJ2-3; the D gene is possibly TRBD1 (6 bases). Germline V gene sequence: CDR1 SGHTA, CDR2 FQGNSA. V gave up 5 bases and J gave up 8 bases, with 17 bases separating them. CDR3 length equals 14 residues. CDR3 bases: TGTACCAGCAGCCCGACCCTAGGGGGTATTACGCAGTATTTT. Protein: CTSSPTLGGITQYF. The full variable domain, its missing parts supplied by reference TRBV7-2 and TRBJ2-3, is GAGVSQSPSNKVTEKGKDVELRCDPISGHTALYWYRQSLGQGLEFLIYFQGNSAPDKSGLPSDRFSAERTGGSVSTLTIQRTQQEDSAVYLCTSSPTLGGITQYFGPGTRLTVL.

This chain connects TRBV14 to TRBJ2-5, with a possible D match to TRBD1 (5 bases). The germline V and J ends were trimmed by 4 bases and 5 bases, with 17 bases remaining between them. This CDR3 is built from 15 residues. Germline V gene sequence: CDR1 SGHDN, CDR2 FVKESK. The CDR3 loop reads CASSPDRSPAETQYF. The CDR3 nucleotides are TGTGCCAGCAGCCCCGACAGATCCCCTGCGGAGACCCAGTACTTC. Full variable domain (outside the CDR3, taken from reference TRBV14 and TRBJ2-5): EAGVTQFPSHSVIEKGQTVTLRCDPISGHDNLYWYRRVMGKEIKFLLHFVKESKQDESGMPNNRFLAERTGGTYSTLKVQPAELEDSGVYFCASSPDRSPAETQYFGPGTRLLVL.

This sequence joins TRBV9 and TRBJ2-3; D is unresolved. This CDR3 is 12 amino acids long. Trimming took off 4 bases at V and 5 bases at J, with 8 bases between the two ends. In germline, CDR1 is SGDLS, CDR2 YYNGEE. CDR3 DNA sequence: TGTGCCAGCAGCTACTATGGAGATACGCAGTATTTT. Residues: CASSYYGDTQYF. Looking up the rest from reference TRBV9 and TRBJ2-3 gives the full variable domain: DSGVTQTPKHLITATGQRVTLRCSPRSGDLSVYWYQQSLDQGLQFLIQYYNGEERAKGNILERFSAQQFPDLHSELNLSSLELGDSALYFCASSYYGDTQYFGPGTRLTVL.

The sample holds many counts of this clonotype. V and J are TRBV27 and TRBJ2-3; D may be TRBD1 or TRBD2 (6 bases each). The CDR3 totals 15 residues. Germline loops: CDR1 MNHEY, CDR2 SMNVEV (reference sequence). V was clipped by 6 bases and J by 2 bases, with 15 bases between them. The DNA for the CDR3 is TGTGCCAGCAGCCCCGAGGGGGGATACACAGATACGCAGTATTTT. Translated, it gives CASSPEGGYTDTQYF.

The CDR3 loop is CAISSPQGGYSSGANVLTF. The CDR3 DNA reads TGTGCCATCAGTTCCCCTCAAGGGGGCTATAGCTCTGGGGCCAACGTCCTGACTTTC. The rearrangement uses TRBV3-1 and TRBJ2-6, with 7 nucleotides matching TRBD1. Germline values: CDR1 LGHDT, CDR2 YNNKEL (reference sequence). The length of the CDR3 is 19 residues. The J segment lost 0 bases and the V segment lost 10 bases, leaving 18 bases of the junction unmatched. The entire variable domain, with the rest obtained from reference TRBV3-1 and TRBJ2-6, is as follows: DTAVSQTPKYLVTQMGNDKSIKCEQNLGHDTMYWYKQDSKKFLKIMFSYNNKELIINETVPNRFSPKSPDKAHLNLHINSLELGDSAVYFCAISSPQGGYSSGANVLTFGAGSRLTVL.

In this sample, this clonotype turned up once. Germline and junction disagree at one end, which may indicate a read error. The chain has TRBV7-2 and TRBJ2-4; no definite D call. This CDR3 is 14 amino acids long. Germline CDR1 is SGHTA and CDR2 is FQGNSA. The CDR3 is CASSPRPAKKIQYF. The CDR3 DNA is TGTGCCAGCAGCCCCAGGCCAGCCAAAAAGATTCAGTACTTC. The full variable domain, with the rest looked up from reference TRBV7-2 and TRBJ2-4, is GAGVSQSPSNKVTEKGKDVELRCDPISGHTALYWYRQSLGQGLEFLIYFQGNSAPDKSGLPSDRFSAERTGGSVSTLTIQRTQQEDSAVYLCASSPRPAKKIQYFGAGTRLSVL.

This chain uses TRBV2 with TRBJ2-3, with D possibly being TRBD2 (5 bases). The germline V gene encodes CDR1 SNHLY and CDR2 FYNNEI. V lost 8 bases and J 0 bases, leaving 15 bases between the germline ends. The CDR3 extends over 15 amino acids. The CDR3 coding sequence is TGTGCCAGCTCGCTCCTTCGGGGAAGCACAGATACGCAGTATTTT. It translates to CASSLLRGSTDTQYF. Drawing the rest from reference TRBV2 and TRBJ2-3, the complete variable domain is EPEVTQTPSHQVTQMGQEVILRCVPISNHLYFYWYRQILGQKVEFLVSFYNNEISEKSEIFDDQFSVERPDGSNFTLKIRSTKLEDSAMYFCASSLLRGSTDTQYFGPGTRLTVL.